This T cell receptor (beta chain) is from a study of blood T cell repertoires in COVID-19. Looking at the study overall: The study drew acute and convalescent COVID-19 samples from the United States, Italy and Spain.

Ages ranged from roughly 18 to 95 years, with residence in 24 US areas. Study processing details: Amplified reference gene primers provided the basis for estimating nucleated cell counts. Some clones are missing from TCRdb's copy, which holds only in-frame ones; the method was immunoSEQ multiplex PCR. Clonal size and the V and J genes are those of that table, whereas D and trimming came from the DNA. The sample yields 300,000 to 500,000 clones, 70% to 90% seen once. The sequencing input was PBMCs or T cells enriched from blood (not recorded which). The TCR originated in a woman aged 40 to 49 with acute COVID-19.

This CDR3 is CATQPRERGFSYEQYF. The DNA for the CDR3 is TGTGCCACCCAGCCCCGTGAGCGGGGGTTCTCCTACGAGCAGTACTTC. V usage is TRBV7-9 and J usage is TRBJ2-7; 8 bases map to TRBD2. The J segment lost 0 bases and the V segment lost 10 bases, leaving 14 bases of the junction unmatched. Germline CDR1 and CDR2: SEHNR and FQNEAQ (reference sequence). The CDR3 spans 16 residues.